The clone carrying this T cell receptor (beta chain) was counted ten times or more. What it binds is not known. The sample belongs to a study of T cells in Graves' hyperthyroidism and ophthalmopathy. Study results and caveats: Blood held most thyroid clonotypes expanded above 0.001 frequency.

Patients with uncontrolled infections, other autoimmune diseases, pregnancy or lactation were excluded. The V gene lost 5 bases and the J gene lost 1 base, with 8 bases spanning the gap. This CDR3 is 14 amino acids long. Per germline, CDR1 KGHDR and CDR2 SFDVKD. TCR beta CDR3 sequences were amplified from RNA transcripts. The primer set for the first-round RT-PCR of the TCR CDR3 was HTBI. TCRdb re-derived calls from the multiplex PCR reads in MiXCR, one entry per CDR3 protein. This sample has some 500,000 distinct CDR3 sequences, with about 24% found just once. The sequence was collected from a woman in her thirties with Graves' ophthalmopathy. This chain connects TRBV24-1 to TRBJ1-3, with a possible D match to TRBD1 (5 bases). Sequenced material: blood. The CDR3 sequence is CATSARDSGNTIYF. The CDR3 bases are TGTGCCACCAGTGCCAGGGATTCTGGAAACACCATATATTTT.